The rows below give T cell receptor beta chains drawn from one sample of a study of shared clonotypes between healthy human individuals. Generated by immunoSEQ multiplex PCR, the TCRdb table keeps only in-frame clones and is missing some. The sample records a few million clones, 85% to 95% being singletons. The sample taken for sequencing was naive CD4+ T cells from PBMCs. These receptors all come from a man between 18 and 29 years old in good health. Some clones in this sample may be carry-over from other donors' samples. Both conserved end residues are part of each CDR3. The order of the fields is V gene, J gene, D gene, clone size, CDR3 protein, CDR3 DNA. A D gene is named only where the DNA matches it firmly. Some rows have no size entry. The others give once, few or many, or a class for an expanded clone.

v_call: TRBV28
j_call: TRBJ1-2
d_call: TRBD1
clone_size: -
cdr3_aa: CASSFRGGSFLYGYTF
cdr3_nt: TGTGCCAGCAGTTTTAGAGGGGGCTCCTTCCTCTATGGCTACACCTTC

v_call: TRBV28
j_call: TRBJ1-5
d_call: -
clone_size: few
cdr3_aa: CASSLTQQPQHF
cdr3_nt: TGTGCCAGCAGTTTGACGCAACAGCCCCAGCATTTT

v_call: TRBV4-1
j_call: TRBJ1-5
d_call: TRBD1
clone_size: once
cdr3_aa: CASSAPGQGGPQHF
cdr3_nt: TGCGCCAGCAGCGCCCCTGGACAGGGCGGACCCCAGCATTTT

v_call: TRBV5-1
j_call: TRBJ1-1
d_call: -
clone_size: once
cdr3_aa: CASSVIPGMKNTEAFF
cdr3_nt: TGCGCCAGCAGCGTGATTCCCGGGATGAAGAACACTGAAGCTTTCTTT

v_call: TRBV9
j_call: TRBJ2-7
d_call: TRBD1
clone_size: -
cdr3_aa: CASSVEQGFEQYF
cdr3_nt: TGTGCCAGCAGCGTAGAACAGGGGTTCGAGCAGTACTTC

v_call: TRBV7-2
j_call: TRBJ2-3
d_call: -
clone_size: -
cdr3_aa: CASSELGTQYF
cdr3_nt: TGTGCCAGCTCCGAATTGGGTACGCAGTATTTT

v_call: TRBV7-2
j_call: TRBJ2-7
d_call: -
clone_size: -
cdr3_aa: CASSLVAGTYEQYF
cdr3_nt: TGTGCCAGCAGCTTAGTGGCGGGAACCTACGAGCAGTACTTC

v_call: TRBV2
j_call: TRBJ1-5
d_call: TRBD1
clone_size: -
cdr3_aa: CASNDRENQPQHF
cdr3_nt: TGTGCCAGCAACGACAGGGAAAATCAGCCCCAGCATTTT

v_call: TRBV18
j_call: TRBJ2-7
d_call: -
clone_size: -
cdr3_aa: CASSGLRNNYEQYF
cdr3_nt: TGTGCCAGCTCGGGACTTCGGAATAATTACGAGCAGTACTTC

v_call: TRBV19
j_call: TRBJ1-1
d_call: -
clone_size: -
cdr3_aa: CASKQDSFEAFF
cdr3_nt: TGTGCCAGTAAGCAGGACTCTTTCGAAGCTTTCTTT

v_call: TRBV5-6
j_call: TRBJ1-4
d_call: -
clone_size: -
cdr3_aa: CASSPNWRIEEKLFF
cdr3_nt: TGTGCCAGCAGCCCCAATTGGAGGATTGAAGAAAAACTGTTTTTT

v_call: TRBV6-6
j_call: TRBJ2-5
d_call: TRBD2
clone_size: -
cdr3_aa: CASRPRTSGKETQYF
cdr3_nt: TGTGCCAGCAGACCACGGACTAGCGGGAAAGAGACCCAGTACTTC

v_call: TRBV7-8
j_call: TRBJ1-2
d_call: -
clone_size: -
cdr3_aa: CASSPEGGTYGYTF
cdr3_nt: TGTGCCAGCAGCCCTGAGGGGGGTACCTATGGCTACACCTTC

v_call: TRBV15
j_call: TRBJ1-4
d_call: -
clone_size: -
cdr3_aa: CATSRGVGGNEKLFF
cdr3_nt: TGTGCCACCAGCAGAGGGGTAGGGGGGAATGAAAAACTGTTTTTT

v_call: TRBV4-2
j_call: TRBJ1-5
d_call: TRBD1
clone_size: -
cdr3_aa: CASSQDGTALNQPQHF
cdr3_nt: TGTGCCAGCAGCCAAGATGGGACAGCCCTCAATCAGCCCCAGCATTTT

v_call: TRBV6-5
j_call: TRBJ2-7
d_call: -
clone_size: -
cdr3_aa: CASGRTPSYEQYF
cdr3_nt: TGTGCCAGCGGAAGGACACCCTCCTACGAGCAGTACTTC

v_call: TRBV10-3
j_call: TRBJ2-7
d_call: -
clone_size: -
cdr3_aa: CAIKHRDSYEQYF
cdr3_nt: TGTGCCATCAAGCACAGGGACTCCTACGAGCAGTACTTC

v_call: TRBV11-2
j_call: TRBJ2-7
d_call: -
clone_size: once
cdr3_aa: CASSARRSGEPSYEQYF
cdr3_nt: TGTGCCAGCAGCGCCCGAAGGTCCGGGGAACCTTCCTACGAGCAGTACTTC

v_call: TRBV28
j_call: TRBJ1-2
d_call: TRBD1
clone_size: -
cdr3_aa: CASSRGGQSNINYGYTF
cdr3_nt: TGTGCCAGCAGCCGGGGGGGACAGTCCAATATAAACTATGGCTACACCTTC

v_call: TRBV28
j_call: TRBJ2-7
d_call: -
clone_size: -
cdr3_aa: CASRSGSDEQYF
cdr3_nt: TGTGCCAGCAGATCGGGTTCCGACGAGCAGTACTTC

v_call: TRBV9
j_call: TRBJ2-2
d_call: TRBD1
clone_size: -
cdr3_aa: CASSVGARGNGELFF
cdr3_nt: TGTGCCAGCAGCGTAGGGGCCAGGGGGAACGGGGAGCTGTTTTTT

v_call: TRBV5-1
j_call: TRBJ2-7
d_call: -
clone_size: -
cdr3_aa: CASSLDPSGGTFSYEQYF
cdr3_nt: TGCGCCAGCAGCTTGGATCCATCGGGTGGGACATTCTCCTACGAGCAGTACTTC

v_call: TRBV30
j_call: TRBJ1-1
d_call: -
clone_size: -
cdr3_aa: CAWSAGVPEAFF
cdr3_nt: TGTGCCTGGAGCGCGGGGGTCCCTGAAGCTTTCTTT

v_call: TRBV5-1
j_call: TRBJ1-1
d_call: -
clone_size: -
cdr3_aa: CASSGTGYTEAFF
cdr3_nt: TGCGCCAGCAGCGGTACAGGGTACACTGAAGCTTTCTTT

v_call: TRBV7-2
j_call: TRBJ2-5
d_call: TRBD1
clone_size: -
cdr3_aa: CASTLNRGSQETQYF
cdr3_nt: TGTGCCAGCACCCTAAACAGGGGGAGCCAAGAGACCCAGTACTTC

v_call: TRBV18
j_call: TRBJ1-1
d_call: TRBD1
clone_size: -
cdr3_aa: CASSPLGQGGTEAFF
cdr3_nt: TGTGCCAGCTCACCACTTGGACAGGGCGGCACTGAAGCTTTCTTT

v_call: TRBV6-1
j_call: TRBJ2-1
d_call: TRBD1
clone_size: -
cdr3_aa: CASSDDSTGWSYDEQFF
cdr3_nt: TGTGCCAGCAGTGACGATTCGACAGGGTGGTCCTACGATGAGCAGTTCTTC

v_call: TRBV6-5
j_call: TRBJ2-1
d_call: TRBD2
clone_size: -
cdr3_aa: CASSYSGTSGRDEQFF
cdr3_nt: TGTGCCAGCAGTTACTCTGGGACTAGCGGGAGAGATGAGCAGTTCTTC

v_call: TRBV6-6
j_call: TRBJ1-5
d_call: -
clone_size: -
cdr3_aa: CASADPRVGNQPQHF
cdr3_nt: TGTGCCAGCGCTGACCCCCGGGTGGGCAATCAGCCCCAGCATTTT

v_call: TRBV7-6
j_call: TRBJ2-7
d_call: -
clone_size: -
cdr3_aa: CASSLEVGFSYEQYF
cdr3_nt: TGTGCCAGCAGCTTAGAAGTCGGGTTCTCCTACGAGCAGTACTTC

v_call: TRBV30
j_call: TRBJ1-1
d_call: TRBD1
clone_size: -
cdr3_aa: CAWSLQGAGTEAFF
cdr3_nt: TGTGCCTGGAGCTTACAGGGGGCCGGGACTGAAGCTTTCTTT

v_call: TRBV28
j_call: TRBJ2-7
d_call: -
clone_size: -
cdr3_aa: CASSSGTESYEQYF
cdr3_nt: TGTGCCAGCAGCTCCGGGACGGAGTCCTACGAGCAGTACTTC

v_call: TRBV6-1
j_call: TRBJ1-5
d_call: TRBD1
clone_size: -
cdr3_aa: CASRTDRWNQPQHF
cdr3_nt: TGTGCCAGCCGGACGGACAGGTGGAATCAGCCCCAGCATTTT

v_call: TRBV7-6
j_call: TRBJ1-1
d_call: TRBD1
clone_size: -
cdr3_aa: CASSLAGAGGLYTEAFF
cdr3_nt: TGTGCCAGCAGCTTAGCCGGGGCAGGGGGGTTGTACACTGAAGCTTTCTTT

v_call: TRBV9
j_call: TRBJ2-3
d_call: -
clone_size: once
cdr3_aa: CASSITGITDTQYF
cdr3_nt: TGTGCCAGCAGCATTACAGGGATCACAGATACGCAGTATTTT

v_call: TRBV7-2
j_call: TRBJ2-7
d_call: -
clone_size: -
cdr3_aa: CASSRTGNYEQYF
cdr3_nt: TGTGCCAGCAGCCGCACAGGGAACTACGAGCAGTACTTC

v_call: TRBV18
j_call: TRBJ1-1
d_call: TRBD1
clone_size: -
cdr3_aa: CASSPPGTANTEAFF
cdr3_nt: TGTGCCAGCTCACCACCCGGGACAGCGAACACTGAAGCTTTCTTT

v_call: TRBV15
j_call: TRBJ2-1
d_call: -
clone_size: -
cdr3_aa: CATSRAQVVDEQFF
cdr3_nt: TGTGCCACCAGCAGAGCACAGGTGGTCGATGAGCAGTTCTTC

v_call: TRBV5-1
j_call: TRBJ2-3
d_call: TRBD1
clone_size: -
cdr3_aa: CASSLGTAGTDTQYF
cdr3_nt: TGCGCCAGCAGCCTAGGGACAGCCGGCACAGATACGCAGTATTTT

v_call: TRBV30
j_call: TRBJ1-5
d_call: -
clone_size: -
cdr3_aa: CAWSMRVNQPQHF
cdr3_nt: TGTGCCTGGAGTATGCGGGTAAATCAGCCCCAGCATTTT

v_call: TRBV6-5
j_call: TRBJ2-7
d_call: -
clone_size: -
cdr3_aa: CASSFNRDLIYEQYF
cdr3_nt: TGTGCCAGCAGTTTCAACCGGGACCTAATTTACGAGCAGTACTTC

v_call: TRBV18
j_call: TRBJ1-5
d_call: -
clone_size: -
cdr3_aa: CASSDGRVTGNQPQHF
cdr3_nt: TGTGCCAGCTCAGACGGCCGGGTGACCGGCAATCAGCCCCAGCATTTT

v_call: TRBV5-1
j_call: TRBJ2-7
d_call: -
clone_size: -
cdr3_aa: CASSLLGSYEQYF
cdr3_nt: TGCGCCAGCAGCTTGCTAGGTTCCTACGAGCAGTACTTC

v_call: TRBV7-9
j_call: TRBJ2-6
d_call: -
clone_size: once
cdr3_aa: CASSLGVRRVSGANVLTF
cdr3_nt: TGTGCCAGCAGCTTAGGTGTCAGGAGAGTCTCTGGGGCCAACGTCCTGACTTTC

v_call: TRBV28
j_call: TRBJ2-3
d_call: -
clone_size: -
cdr3_aa: CDMGGLTDTQYF
cdr3_nt: TGTGACATGGGGGGCCTCACAGATACGCAGTATTTT